This TCR beta chain was captured by sequencing in a study of T cell repertoires in cytomegalovirus infection. On the study more broadly: CMV infection together with matching HLA type was indicated by public TCR beta signatures.

The study, taken as a whole, reports: Dominating the ex vivo response were TCR beta clonotypes that were CMV-specific and HLA-C-restricted. CMV carriers having the relevant HLA were flagged by cumulative public TCR beta family frequency.

In its sample, this clonotype was seen a few times. Its matching antigen is unknown. Trimming pared 5 bases from V and 6 bases from J, leaving 19 bases between. The CDR3 loop spans 15 amino acids. The V gene's germline CDR1 is SGHVS and CDR2 FNYEAQ. Each CDR3 protein is one row after TCRdb ran MiXCR on the reads. Of about 740,000 distinct CDR3 sequences detected, roughly 35% appear once; the ten largest clones hold 2.5% to 3.5%. This TCR was recovered from a human donor in good health (CMV status not recorded). Some clones in this sample may be carry-over from other donors' samples. This rearrangement joins TRBV7-6 to TRBJ1-1; a weak D match, TRBD1 (6 bases). Sequencing was carried out using PBMCs. CDR3 sequence: CASSLGEGGIPEAFF. The CDR3 coding sequence is TGTGCCAGCAGCCTGGGAGAGGGGGGTATCCCTGAAGCTTTCTTT.